Detailed here is one T cell receptor (beta chain). The CDR3 totals 14 residues. The V and J ends lost 5 bases and 8 bases, in that order; junction bases with no gene match: 11. Looked up from germline, CDR1 is SEHNR and CDR2 is FQNEAQ (reference sequence). TCR beta CDR3 sequences were amplified from RNA transcripts. HTBI primers were used for first-round RT-PCR of the TCR CDR3. TCRdb reanalysed the multiplex PCR reads using MiXCR and keeps one entry per CDR3 protein. The repertoire holds 450,000 to 600,000 distinct CDR3 sequences, with about 20% as singletons. This entry comes from a study of T cells in Graves' hyperthyroidism and ophthalmopathy.

This clonotype originated in a man aged 35 to 55 with Graves' ophthalmopathy. The rearrangement links TRBV7-9 to TRBJ1-2, with 7 bases aligning to TRBD1. The sample taken for sequencing was blood. The chain's CDR3 is CASSDDREGQGYTF. In nucleotides, the CDR3 is TGTGCCAGCAGCGATGACAGGGAAGGACAAGGCTACACCTTC.